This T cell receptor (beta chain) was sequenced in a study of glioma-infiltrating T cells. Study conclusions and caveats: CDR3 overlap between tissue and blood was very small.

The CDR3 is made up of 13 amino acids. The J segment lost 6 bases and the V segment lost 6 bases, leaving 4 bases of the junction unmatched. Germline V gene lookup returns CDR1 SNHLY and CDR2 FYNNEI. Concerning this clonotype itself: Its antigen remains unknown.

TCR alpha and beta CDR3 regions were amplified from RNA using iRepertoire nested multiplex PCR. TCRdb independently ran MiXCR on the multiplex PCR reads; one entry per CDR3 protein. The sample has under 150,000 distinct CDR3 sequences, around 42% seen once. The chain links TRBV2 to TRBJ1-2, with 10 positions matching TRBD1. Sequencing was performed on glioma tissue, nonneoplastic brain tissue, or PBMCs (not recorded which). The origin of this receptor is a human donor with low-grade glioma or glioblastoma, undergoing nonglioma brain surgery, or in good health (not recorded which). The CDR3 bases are TGTGCCAGCAGGAGGGACAGGGGCGATGGCTACACCTTC. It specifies CASRRDRGDGYTF. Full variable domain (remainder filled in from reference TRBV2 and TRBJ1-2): EPEVTQTPSHQVTQMGQEVILRCVPISNHLYFYWYRQILGQKVEFLVSFYNNEISEKSEIFDDQFSVERPDGSNFTLKIRSTKLEDSAMYFCASRRDRGDGYTFGSGTRLTVV.